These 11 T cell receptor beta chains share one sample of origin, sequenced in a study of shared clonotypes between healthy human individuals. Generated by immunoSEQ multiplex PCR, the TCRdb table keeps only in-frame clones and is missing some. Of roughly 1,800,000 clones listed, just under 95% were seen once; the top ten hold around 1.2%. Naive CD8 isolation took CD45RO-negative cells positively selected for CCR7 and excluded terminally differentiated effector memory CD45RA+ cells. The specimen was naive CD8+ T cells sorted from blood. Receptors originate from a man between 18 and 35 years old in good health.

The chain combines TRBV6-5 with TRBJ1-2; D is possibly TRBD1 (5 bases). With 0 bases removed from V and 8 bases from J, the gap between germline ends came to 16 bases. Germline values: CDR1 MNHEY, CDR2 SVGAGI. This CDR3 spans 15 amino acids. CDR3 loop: CASSYSHRSYEGYTF. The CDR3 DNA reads TGTGCCAGCAGTTACTCGCACAGGTCTTATGAGGGCTACACCTTC.

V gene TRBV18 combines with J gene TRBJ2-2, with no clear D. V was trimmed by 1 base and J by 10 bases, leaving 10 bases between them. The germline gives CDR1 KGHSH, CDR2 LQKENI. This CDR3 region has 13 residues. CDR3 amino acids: CASSPLTSEELFF. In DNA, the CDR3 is TGTGCCAGCTCACCACTCACCAGTGAGGAGCTGTTTTTT. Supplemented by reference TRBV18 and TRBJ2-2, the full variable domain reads NAGVMQNPRHLVRRRGQEARLRCSPMKGHSHVYWYRQLPEEGLKFMVYLQKENIIDESGMPKERFSAEFPKEGPSILRIQQVVRGDSAAYFCASSPLTSEELFFGEGSRLTVL.

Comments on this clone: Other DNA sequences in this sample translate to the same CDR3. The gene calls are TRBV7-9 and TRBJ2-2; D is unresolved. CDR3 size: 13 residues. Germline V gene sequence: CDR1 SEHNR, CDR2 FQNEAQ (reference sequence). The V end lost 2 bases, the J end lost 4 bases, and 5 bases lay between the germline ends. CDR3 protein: CASSLSSTGELFF. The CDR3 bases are TGTGCCAGCAGCTTAAGCAGCACCGGGGAGCTGTTTTTT.

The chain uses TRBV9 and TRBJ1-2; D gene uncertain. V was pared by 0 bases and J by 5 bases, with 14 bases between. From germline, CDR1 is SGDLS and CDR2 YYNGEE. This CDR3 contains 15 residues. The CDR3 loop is CASSVADAAVYGYTF. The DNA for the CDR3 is TGTGCCAGCAGCGTAGCCGACGCGGCAGTTTATGGCTACACCTTC.

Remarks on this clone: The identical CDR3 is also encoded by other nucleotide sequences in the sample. CDR3 in amino acids: CASSTGGTEAFF. The CDR3, as DNA: TGTGCCAGCAGTACTGGGGGCACTGAAGCTTTCTTT. The genes are TRBV27 and TRBJ1-1, with a possible D match to TRBD1 (5 bases). The CDR3 consists of 12 residues. Germline lookup yields CDR1 MNHEY and CDR2 SMNVEV (reference sequence). Trimming shortened V by 5 bases and J by 4 bases, and 8 bases separated the two germline ends.

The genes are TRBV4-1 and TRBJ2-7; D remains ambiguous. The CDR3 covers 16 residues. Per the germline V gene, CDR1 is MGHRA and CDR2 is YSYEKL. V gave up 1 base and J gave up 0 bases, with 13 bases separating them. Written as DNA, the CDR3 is TGCGCCAGCAGCCAAGCTGCCGTGGGTCTCTCCTACGAGCAGTACTTC. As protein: CASSQAAVGLSYEQYF.

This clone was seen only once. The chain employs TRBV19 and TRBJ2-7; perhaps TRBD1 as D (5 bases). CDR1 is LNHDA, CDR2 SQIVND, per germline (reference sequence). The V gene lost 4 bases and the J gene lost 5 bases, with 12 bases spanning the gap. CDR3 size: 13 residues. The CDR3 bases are TGTGCCAGTAGTAATAGGGTCAGGGACGAGCAGTACTTC. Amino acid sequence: CASSNRVRDEQYF.

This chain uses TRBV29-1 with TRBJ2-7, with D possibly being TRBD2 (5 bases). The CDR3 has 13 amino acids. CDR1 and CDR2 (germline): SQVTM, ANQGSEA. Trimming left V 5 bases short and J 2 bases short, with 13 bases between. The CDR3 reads CSVRGGSAYEQYF. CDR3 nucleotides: TGCAGCGTTCGCGGCGGGTCGGCCTACGAGCAGTACTTC.

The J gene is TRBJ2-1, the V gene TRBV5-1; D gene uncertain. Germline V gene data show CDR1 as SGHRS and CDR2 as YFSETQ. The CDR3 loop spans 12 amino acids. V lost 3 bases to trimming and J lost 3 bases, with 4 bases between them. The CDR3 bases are TGCGCCAGCAGCTCCAACTACAATGAGCAGTTCTTC. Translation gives CASSSNYNEQFF.

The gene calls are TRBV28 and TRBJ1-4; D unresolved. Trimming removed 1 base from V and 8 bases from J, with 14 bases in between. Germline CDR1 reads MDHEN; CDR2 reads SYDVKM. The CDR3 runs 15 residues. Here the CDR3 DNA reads TGTGCCAGCAGTTTATTAGCCATGGACGGAGAAAAACTGTTTTTT. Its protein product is CASSLLAMDGEKLFF.

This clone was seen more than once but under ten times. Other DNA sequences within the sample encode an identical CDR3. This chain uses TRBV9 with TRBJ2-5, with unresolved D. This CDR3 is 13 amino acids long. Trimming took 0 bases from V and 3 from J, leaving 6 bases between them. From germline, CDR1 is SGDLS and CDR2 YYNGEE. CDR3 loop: CASSVGREETQYF. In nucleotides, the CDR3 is TGTGCCAGCAGCGTAGGTAGGGAAGAGACCCAGTACTTC.